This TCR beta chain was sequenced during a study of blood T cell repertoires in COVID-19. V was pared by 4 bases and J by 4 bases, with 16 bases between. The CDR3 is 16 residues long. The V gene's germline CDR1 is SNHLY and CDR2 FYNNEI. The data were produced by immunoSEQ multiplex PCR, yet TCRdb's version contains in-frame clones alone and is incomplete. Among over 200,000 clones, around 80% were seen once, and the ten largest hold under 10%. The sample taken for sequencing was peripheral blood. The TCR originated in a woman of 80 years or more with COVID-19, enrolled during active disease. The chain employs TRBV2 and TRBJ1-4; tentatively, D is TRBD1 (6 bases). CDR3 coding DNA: TGTGCCAGCAGTGTGCGGGGGGCGGCCGTTAATGAAAAACTGTTTTTT. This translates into CASSVRGAAVNEKLFF.